This entry lists 32 T cell receptor beta chains sequenced from one sample in a study of blood T cells in healthy people across ages. Through a sample-barcoded 5' primer and a J-beta primer mix, a second PCR was run for roughly 7 to 11 cycles. TCRdb analysed the 5' RACE reads with MiXCR anew, one entry per CDR3 protein. The sample carries roughly 800,000 distinct CDR3 sequences, about 48% recorded once. Material for sequencing was blood. Receptor source: an elderly man in good health.

The chain couples TRBV12-3 or TRBV12-4 to TRBJ2-6; D not certain. The CDR3 contains 15 residues. The V gene lost 4 bases and the J gene lost 0 bases, with 7 bases spanning the gap. This CDR3 is CASSWQVSGANVLTF. Written as DNA, the CDR3 is TGTGCCAGCAGTTGGCAGGTCTCTGGGGCCAACGTCCTGACTTTC.

V usage is TRBV6-1 and J usage is TRBJ2-1, with 8 bases matching TRBD1. Germline V gene sequence: CDR1 MNHNS, CDR2 SASEGT. The CDR3 totals 14 residues. V lost 8 bases to trimming and J lost 8 bases; unmatched junction nucleotides: 11. The CDR3 reads CASVESAGGHEQFF. The CDR3 nucleotides are TGTGCCAGCGTGGAGTCGGCAGGGGGCCATGAGCAGTTCTTC.

Note on this clonotype: A much larger clone lies one base from this, so it may be a read error. The rearrangement uses TRBV7-2 and TRBJ1-4, with D unresolved. CDR1 SGHTA and CDR2 FQGNSA come from the germline V gene. The CDR3 length is 15 residues. CDR3: CASSRSAATNERLFF. DNA for the CDR3: TGTGCCAGCAGCCGATCAGCCGCAACTAATGAAAGACTGTTTTTT. The variable domain in full, with the rest retrieved from reference TRBV7-2 and TRBJ1-4, is GAGVSQSPSNKVTEKGKDVELRCDPISGHTALYWYRQSLGQGLEFLIYFQGNSAPDKSGLPSDRFSAERTGGSVSTLTIQRTQQEDSAVYLCASSRSAATNERLFFGSGTQLSVL.

V is TRBV5-1 and J is TRBJ2-2; no clear D gene. The CDR3 loop spans 15 amino acids. Per germline, CDR1 SGHRS and CDR2 YFSETQ. Trimming removed 4 bases from V and 4 bases from J, with 14 bases in between. CDR3 nucleotide sequence: TGCGCCAGCAGCCTCACCCCTCCTAGCACCGGGGAGCTGTTTTTT. Encoded protein: CASSLTPPSTGELFF.

V usage is TRBV7-9 and J usage is TRBJ2-1, with D possibly TRBD2 on 5 matching bases. V was pared by 3 bases and J by 7 bases, with 25 bases between. Germline lookup yields CDR1 SEHNR and CDR2 FQNEAQ (reference sequence). The CDR3 runs to 18 residues. CDR3 sequence reads: CASSFSTPLGRGINEQFF. The CDR3 bases are TGTGCCAGCAGCTTCTCCACCCCTTTGGGAAGAGGGATAAATGAGCAGTTCTTC.

The rearrangement uses TRBV28 and TRBJ2-4; TRBD2 matches at 12 bases. The better agreement between TRBJ2-7 and the DNA end casts doubt on the J call. The germline V gene has CDR1 MDHEN and CDR2 SYDVKM. The CDR3 has 16 residues. The DNA for the CDR3 is TGTGCCAGCAGTTTATTTGCGACTAGCGGGAGCAGCGAGCAGTACTTC. Protein sequence: CASSLFATSGSSEQYF.

The gene calls are TRBV5-1 and TRBJ2-5; the D gene is possibly TRBD2 (5 bases). Trimming pared 4 bases from V and 11 bases from J, leaving 18 bases between. The CDR3 is 13 amino acids. Germline CDR1 is SGHRS and CDR2 is YFSETQ. CDR3 in amino acids: CASSPTMGREQYF. DNA of the CDR3: TGCGCCAGCAGCCCCACTATGGGTAGGGAGCAGTACTTC.

This chain uses TRBV10-3 with TRBJ1-5; 7 bases line up with TRBD1. The CDR3 is made up of 15 amino acids. Germline V gene data show CDR1 as ENHRY and CDR2 as SYGVKD. V dropped 2 bases and J dropped 2; count of bases not matched to a gene: 3. Here the CDR3 DNA reads TGTGCCATCAGTGAGGCTGGGACAGGCAATCAGCCCCAGCATTTT. It yields the protein CAISEAGTGNQPQHF.

This clonotype has only one observation. The V and J genes are TRBV10-3 and TRBJ2-1; no definite D call. The J call may be faulty, since TRBJ2-7 better matches the DNA end. Germline V gene sequence: CDR1 ENHRY, CDR2 SYGVKD. This CDR3 has 13 amino acids. The CDR3 bases are TGTGCCATCAGTGAGCCTAACAAGGGCGAGCAGTACTTC. Encoded protein: CAISEPNKGEQYF.

This clonotype was counted between two and nine times. The rearrangement joins TRBV27 to TRBJ2-5, with D perhaps TRBD1 or TRBD2 (5 bases each). The length of the CDR3 is 17 residues. Germline CDR1 and CDR2: MNHEY and SMNVEV (reference sequence). V dropped 2 bases and J dropped 4 bases, with 20 bases sitting between them. The CDR3 nucleotides are TGTGCCAGCAGTTTAAGGAGAGGTTTGGGGGTCCCAGAGACCCAGTACTTC. This codes for CASSLRRGLGVPETQYF.

A remark on this clonotype: An end of the junction differs from the germline gene, which may be a read error. V usage is TRBV15 and J usage is TRBJ1-5, with D tentatively TRBD1 (6 bases). The germline V gene encodes CDR1 LNHNV and CDR2 YYDKDF (reference sequence). CDR3 length equals 16 residues. CDR3 coding DNA: TGTGCCACCGGCAGAGATCCCGGCAGGGGAGATCAGCCCCAGCATTTT. Translation gives CATGRDPGRGDQPQHF. The full variable domain, completed using reference TRBV15 and TRBJ1-5, is DAMVIQNPRYQVTQFGKPVTLSCSQTLNHNVMYWYQQKSSQAPKLLFHYYDKDFNNEADTPDNFQSRRPNTSFCFLDIRSPGLGDTAMYLCATGRDPGRGDQPQHFGDGTRLSIL.

The chain recombines TRBV20-1 with TRBJ1-1; D is unclear. The V gene's germline CDR1 is DFQATT and CDR2 SNEGSKA (reference sequence). Trimming removed 3 bases from V and 4 bases from J, with 9 bases in between. The CDR3 totals 12 residues. The CDR3: CSASALGTEAFF. The CDR3, as DNA: TGCAGTGCTAGTGCGCTGGGCACTGAAGCTTTCTTT.

The rearrangement uses TRBV29-1 and TRBJ2-3; 9 bases are shared with TRBD1. With V trimmed by 7 bases and J by 3 bases, 11 bases remained unmatched. The CDR3 has 15 residues. Germline lookup yields CDR1 SQVTM and CDR2 ANQGSEA. The CDR3 here is CSAVPGTGLTDTQYF. CDR3 bases: TGCAGCGCTGTTCCCGGGACAGGGCTGACAGATACGCAGTATTTT.

The chain recombines TRBV3-1 with TRBJ2-2; 9 nucleotides line up with TRBD2. Germline loops: CDR1 LGHDT, CDR2 YNNKEL (reference sequence). The CDR3 is 16 residues long. Trimming removed 2 bases from V and 5 bases from J; junction bases left unmatched: 6. CDR3 nucleotide sequence: TGTGCCAGCAGCCAACCTCCGGGACTAGCAACCGGGGAGCTGTTTTTT. Translated: CASSQPPGLATGELFF.

The CDR3 reads CASSLLASSTDTQYF. The CDR3, as DNA: TGTGCCAGCAGTTTACTAGCGTCGAGCACAGATACGCAGTATTTT. The chain joins TRBV6-5 to TRBJ2-3; 7 positions agree with TRBD2. The V gene's germline CDR1 is MNHEY and CDR2 SVGAGI. This CDR3 contains 15 residues. V was pared by 4 bases and J by 0 bases, with 4 bases of the junction left unmatched.

This clonotype occurred a few times. The chain couples TRBV27 to TRBJ2-1; TRBD2 matches at 7 bases. Germline V gene lookup returns CDR1 MNHEY and CDR2 SMNVEV (reference sequence). The junction had 13 bases not matched to a gene; V was cut back by 3 bases and J by 8 bases. The CDR3 spans 16 residues. The CDR3 spells CASSFPPGTTFYEQFF. The CDR3 DNA reads TGTGCCAGCAGTTTCCCACCCGGGACTACATTCTATGAGCAGTTCTTC.

This clonotype was seen only a few times. The genes are TRBV12-3 or TRBV12-4 and TRBJ2-1; tentatively, D is TRBD2 (6 bases). The CDR3 contains 13 residues. V lost 7 bases and J 3 bases, leaving 10 bases between the germline ends. The CDR3 DNA follows: TGTGCCAGCACCTACGGGGGCTACAATGAGCAGTTCTTC. Its protein product is CASTYGGYNEQFF.

As DNA, the CDR3 is TGTGCCAGCAGTGTTCTCAGTACCTCCTCCTACGAGCAGTACTTC. It specifies CASSVLSTSSYEQYF. The V call is TRBV28, the J call TRBJ2-7, with D unclear. This CDR3 region has 15 residues. The V gene lost 5 bases and the J gene lost 0 bases, with 14 bases spanning the gap. Germline CDR1 reads MDHEN; CDR2 reads SYDVKM.

V and J are TRBV5-1 and TRBJ2-1; 7 bases are shared with TRBD2. Trimming took 2 bases from V and 1 from J; bases not matched to a gene: 9. CDR3 length: 17 residues. Germline V lookup: CDR1 SGHRS, CDR2 YFSETQ. CDR3 sequence reads: CASSFFGGRSSYNEQFF. The CDR3 DNA reads as TGCGCCAGCAGCTTCTTCGGCGGGAGATCTTCCTACAATGAGCAGTTCTTC.

V gene TRBV28 combines with J gene TRBJ2-4; 10 nucleotides match TRBD1. CDR1 is MDHEN, CDR2 SYDVKM, per germline. Trimming removed 5 bases from V and 0 bases from J; junction bases left unmatched: 7. The CDR3 runs to 17 residues. The CDR3 loop is CASSPSGQGIAKNIQYF. Here the CDR3 DNA reads TGTGCCAGCAGTCCATCGGGACAGGGGATAGCCAAAAACATTCAGTACTTC.

CDR3 DNA sequence: TGTGCCAGCAGCTTAGGGCGGACAGCCTCCTACAATGAGCAGTTCTTC. Translated, it gives CASSLGRTASYNEQFF. The J gene is TRBJ2-1, the V gene TRBV7-2; D possibly corresponds to TRBD1 (6 bases). The CDR3 covers 16 residues. Germline assignment: CDR1 SGHTA and CDR2 FQGNSA. The V end was cut by 1 base, the J end by 0 bases, with 10 bases between.

To note about this clonotype: The missing conserved phenylalanine or tryptophan at the end of this CDR3 makes a read error likely. The gene calls are TRBV5-1 and TRBJ2-1; TRBD2 might be the D (6 bases). CDR1 SGHRS and CDR2 YFSETQ come from the germline V gene. The CDR3 runs to 14 residues. Trimming pared 7 bases from V and 4 bases from J, leaving 15 bases between. Here the CDR3 DNA reads TGCGCCAGCGGGGGAGGACAAACTTACAATGAGCAGTTCGTC. This encodes CASGGGQTYNEQFV.

V usage is TRBV4-1 and J usage is TRBJ2-3, with D possibly called TRBD1 or TRBD2 (6 bases each). The CDR3 has 15 amino acids. Between the trimmed V and J ends, which lost 3 bases and 6 bases, there was a span of 16 bases. Looked up from germline, CDR1 is MGHRA and CDR2 is YSYEKL. CDR3 amino acids: CASSQGWGAWDTQYF. CDR3 sequence (DNA): TGCGCCAGCAGCCAGGGATGGGGGGCTTGGGATACGCAGTATTTT.

This chain connects TRBV29-1 to TRBJ1-1; no reliable D call. Looked up from germline, CDR1 is SQVTM and CDR2 is ANQGSEA. The CDR3 spans 12 residues. V lost 3 bases and J 3 bases, leaving 8 bases between the germline ends. For the CDR3, the DNA is TGCAGCGTTGAGAGGCAGTACACTGAAGCTTTCTTT. Protein product: CSVERQYTEAFF.

This clonotype was counted a few times. The genes are TRBV5-1 and TRBJ2-7; TRBD1 might be the D (5 bases). In germline, CDR1 is SGHRS, CDR2 YFSETQ. V was shortened by 3 bases and J by 7 bases, with 23 bases between the two germline ends. This CDR3 has 16 amino acids. The chain's CDR3 is CASSSLHGQIRQEQYF. CDR3 nucleotides: TGCGCCAGCAGCTCGCTACACGGACAAATTCGTCAAGAGCAGTACTTC.

This clonotype was observed a handful of times. V and J are TRBV12-3 or TRBV12-4 and TRBJ1-1; 7 positions match TRBD1. The CDR3 totals 14 residues. V gave up 7 bases and J gave up 0 bases; unmatched junction bases: 5. CDR3 amino acids: CASTWGQMNTEAFF. The DNA of the CDR3 is TGTGCCAGCACCTGGGGACAGATGAACACTGAAGCTTTCTTT.

The V call is TRBV19, the J call TRBJ1-1; D may be TRBD1 (5 bases). Trimming took 5 bases from V and 5 from J, leaving 18 bases between them. Germline assignment: CDR1 LNHDA and CDR2 SQIVND (reference sequence). There are 15 residues in the CDR3. The DNA of the CDR3 is TGTGCCAGTAGTCTCCCTGGGGCCCGCGAGACTGAAGCTTTCTTT. Its protein product is CASSLPGARETEAFF.

This clonotype was detected only once. In DNA, the CDR3 is TGTGCCACCAGTGACCGGTCCGGGCAGCCCCAGCATTTT. It translates to CATSDRSGQPQHF. The chain employs TRBV24-1 and TRBJ1-5; D not certain. The CDR3 covers 13 residues. V dropped 4 bases and J dropped 7 bases, with 10 bases sitting between them. The germline V gene encodes CDR1 KGHDR and CDR2 SFDVKD.

The chain uses TRBV5-1 and TRBJ1-2, with D unclear. Trimming removed 2 bases from V and 2 bases from J, with 10 bases in between. This CDR3 region has 14 residues. Per the germline V gene, CDR1 is SGHRS and CDR2 is YFSETQ. The CDR3 DNA follows: TGCGCCAGCAGCTTTGTCCCATCGAACTATGGCTACACCTTC. It yields the protein CASSFVPSNYGYTF.

This chain connects TRBV7-8 to TRBJ2-3, with 7 bases fitting TRBD1. CDR1 SGHVS and CDR2 FQNEAQ come from the germline V gene. Trimming cost V 1 base and J 14 bases; bases outside gene matches: 18. The CDR3 loop spans 16 amino acids. CDR3 sequence reads: CASSLEDRVEHRYAYF. Written as DNA, the CDR3 is TGTGCCAGCAGCTTAGAAGACAGGGTAGAGCACAGATACGCGTATTTT.

This clonotype occurred a few times. This chain joins TRBV12-3 or TRBV12-4 and TRBJ2-5; 12 positions match TRBD2. The CDR3 is made up of 13 amino acids. The trim removed 11 bases at V and 4 bases at J, leaving 5 bases unmatched. CDR3 coding DNA: TGTGCCGGCCGGACTAGCGGGATAGAGACCCAGTACTTC. Protein product: CAGRTSGIETQYF.

CDR3 sequence reads: CSAEELAGVYNEQFF. The CDR3 bases are TGCAGTGCTGAAGAACTAGCGGGAGTGTACAATGAGCAGTTCTTC. The rearrangement uses TRBV20-1 and TRBJ2-1; 11 bases are shared with TRBD2. V shed 5 bases, J shed 4 bases, and the junction held 7 bases outside the gene matches. CDR3 size: 15 residues. Germline lookup yields CDR1 DFQATT and CDR2 SNEGSKA (reference sequence).